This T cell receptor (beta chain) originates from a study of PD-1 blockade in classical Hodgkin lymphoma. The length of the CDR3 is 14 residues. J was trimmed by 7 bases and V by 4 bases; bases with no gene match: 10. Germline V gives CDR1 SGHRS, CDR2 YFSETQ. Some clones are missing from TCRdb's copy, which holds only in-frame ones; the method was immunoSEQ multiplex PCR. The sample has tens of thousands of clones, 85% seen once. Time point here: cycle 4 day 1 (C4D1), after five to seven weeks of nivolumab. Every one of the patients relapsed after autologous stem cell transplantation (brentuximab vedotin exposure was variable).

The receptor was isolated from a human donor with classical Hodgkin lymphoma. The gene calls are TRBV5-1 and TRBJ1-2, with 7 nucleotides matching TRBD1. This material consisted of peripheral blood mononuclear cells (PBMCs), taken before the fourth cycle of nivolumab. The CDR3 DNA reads TGCGCCAGCAGCAGTACAGGGGTCGGTGCTGGCTACACCTTC. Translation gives CASSSTGVGAGYTF.